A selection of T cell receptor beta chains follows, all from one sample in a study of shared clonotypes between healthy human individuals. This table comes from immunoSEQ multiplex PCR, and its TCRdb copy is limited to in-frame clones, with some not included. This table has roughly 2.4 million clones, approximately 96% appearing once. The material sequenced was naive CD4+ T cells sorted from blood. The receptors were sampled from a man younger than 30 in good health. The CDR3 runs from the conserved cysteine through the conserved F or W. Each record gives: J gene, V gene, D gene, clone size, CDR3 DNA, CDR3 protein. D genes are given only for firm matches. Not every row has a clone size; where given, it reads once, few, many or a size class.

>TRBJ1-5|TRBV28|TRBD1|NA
TGTGCCAGCAGCTGGAGGGACAGGGGCAATAGCAATCAGCCCCAGCATTTT
CASSWRDRGNSNQPQHF
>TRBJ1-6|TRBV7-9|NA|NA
TGTGCCAGCAGCTTAGACCTTGGAAACTCCTATAATTCACCCCTCCACTTT
CASSLDLGNSYNSPLHF
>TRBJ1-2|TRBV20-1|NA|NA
TGCAGTGCTCCCCGGCTCTATGGCTACACCTTC
CSAPRLYGYTF
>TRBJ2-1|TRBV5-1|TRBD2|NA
TGCGCCAGCAGCCTCCACCTAGCGGGGGAAAACAATGAGCAGTTCTTC
CASSLHLAGENNEQFF
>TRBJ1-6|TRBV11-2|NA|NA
TGTGCCAGCAGCGTATTCGGTCGCAAGGGATCCTATAATTCACCCCTCCACTTT
CASSVFGRKGSYNSPLHF
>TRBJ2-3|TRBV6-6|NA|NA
TGTGCCAGCAGTTACTCAAGCGGGACAAGCACAGATACGCAGTATTTT
CASSYSSGTSTDTQYF
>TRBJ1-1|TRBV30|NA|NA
TGTGCCTGGAGTGTGGGATTGATGAACACTGAAGCTTTCTTT
CAWSVGLMNTEAFF
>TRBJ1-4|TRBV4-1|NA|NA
TGCGCCAGCAGCGGACGGGCTAATGAAAAACTGTTTTTT
CASSGRANEKLFF
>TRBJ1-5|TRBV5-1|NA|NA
TGCGCCAGCAGCCTGTCGGGGGACAATCAGCCCCAGCATTTT
CASSLSGDNQPQHF
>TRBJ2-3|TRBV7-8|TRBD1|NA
TGTGCCAGCAGCAGCGGACAGGGCTATGGCACAGATACGCAGTATTTT
CASSSGQGYGTDTQYF
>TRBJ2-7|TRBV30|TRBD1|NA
TGTGCCTGGAATCTCCCCGGGACAGGGGGCTACGAGCAGTACTTC
CAWNLPGTGGYEQYF
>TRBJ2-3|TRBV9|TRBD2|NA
TGTGCCAGCAGCGTAGCACAGCGGGAACCACACACAGATACGCAGTATTTT
CASSVAQREPHTDTQYF
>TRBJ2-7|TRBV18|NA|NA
TGTGCCGCCGGGAAGGGCCGAGCCTACGAGCAGTACTTC
CAAGKGRAYEQYF
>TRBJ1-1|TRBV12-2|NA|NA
TGTGCAAGTCGCTTGACAGGGGGCGGAGAAGCTTTCTTT
CASRLTGGGEAFF
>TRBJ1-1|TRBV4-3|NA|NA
TGCGCCAGCAGCCAAGATTACGGGAACACTGAAGCTTTCTTT
CASSQDYGNTEAFF
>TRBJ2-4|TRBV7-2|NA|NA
TGTGCCAGCAGCTTAGATGTAGTAGCCAAAAACATTCAGTACTTC
CASSLDVVAKNIQYF
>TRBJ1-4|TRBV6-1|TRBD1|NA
TGTGCCAGCAGTGAGGACAGGGAACCTAATGAAAAACTGTTTTTT
CASSEDREPNEKLFF
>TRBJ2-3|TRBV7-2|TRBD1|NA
TGTGCCAGCAGCTTAGGACAGGGGCGCACAGATACGCAGTATTTT
CASSLGQGRTDTQYF
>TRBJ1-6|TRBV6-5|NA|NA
TGTGCCAGCAGGTTACAGGGAACCTATAATTCACCCCTCCACTTT
CASRLQGTYNSPLHF
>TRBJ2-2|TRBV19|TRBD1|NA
TGTGCCAGTAGCCTGACAGGGGGCGGTACCGGGGAGCTGTTTTTT
CASSLTGGGTGELFF
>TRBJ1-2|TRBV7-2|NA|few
TGTGCCAGCAGTATAGGAGGGAGGGATGGCTACACCTTC
CASSIGGRDGYTF
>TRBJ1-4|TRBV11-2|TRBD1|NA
TGTGCCAGCAGCCTGACAGGGGGCAAGGGAGCTAATGAAAAACTGTTTTTT
CASSLTGGKGANEKLFF
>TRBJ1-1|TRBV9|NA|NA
TGTGCCAGCAGCGTAGGGGCAGGGGTCGGCACTGAAGCTTTCTTT
CASSVGAGVGTEAFF
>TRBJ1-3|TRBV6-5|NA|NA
TGTGCCAGCAGCCAGACTGCCTTCTCTGGAAACACCATATATTTT
CASSQTAFSGNTIYF
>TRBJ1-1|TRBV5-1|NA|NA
TGCGCCAGCAGCCAGGGCTCTGTGGGCACTGAAGCTTTCTTT
CASSQGSVGTEAFF
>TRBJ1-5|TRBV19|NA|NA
TGTGCCAGTAGTATCATCCCCCGGGACGTTCAGCCCCAGCATTTT
CASSIIPRDVQPQHF
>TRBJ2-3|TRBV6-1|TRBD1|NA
TGTGCCAGCAGCACCGGGACAGGGGCAGATACGCAGTATTTT
CASSTGTGADTQYF
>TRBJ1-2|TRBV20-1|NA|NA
TGCAGTGCTAGCCCTATGAATGGCTACACCTTC
CSASPMNGYTF
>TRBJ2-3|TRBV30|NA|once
TGTGCCTGGGGTGCCTCTATACCGGATACGCAGTATTTT
CAWGASIPDTQYF
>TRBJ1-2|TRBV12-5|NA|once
TGTGCTAGTGGTTTGGTCCCTAACTATGGCTACACCTTC
CASGLVPNYGYTF
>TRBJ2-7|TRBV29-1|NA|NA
TGCAGCGTTGAAGTCGGTTCGTACGAGCAGTACTTC
CSVEVGSYEQYF
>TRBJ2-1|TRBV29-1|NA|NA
TGCAGCGTTGAAGGTGGGGGGGCGATCGATGAGCAGTTCTTC
CSVEGGGAIDEQFF
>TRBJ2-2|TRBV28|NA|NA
TGTGCCAGCAGTACGCCGTTCTCGAGCACCGGGGAGCTGTTTTTT
CASSTPFSSTGELFF
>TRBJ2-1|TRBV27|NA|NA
TGTGCCAGCAGTCCCTCGGGTGGGGGACCCTACAATGAGCAGTTCTTC
CASSPSGGGPYNEQFF
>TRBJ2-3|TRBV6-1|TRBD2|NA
TGTGCCAGCACCCGGGACTATCGCCCCACAGATACGCAGTATTTT
CASTRDYRPTDTQYF
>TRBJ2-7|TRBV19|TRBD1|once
TGTGCCAGTAGTATCCACGGGACAGGTACCTACGAGCAGTACTTC
CASSIHGTGTYEQYF
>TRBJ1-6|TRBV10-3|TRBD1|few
TGTGCCATCAGTGGGGACAGAAATAATTCACCCCTCCACTTT
CAISGDRNNSPLHF
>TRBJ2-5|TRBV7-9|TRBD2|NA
TGTGCCAGCAGCCTAGGAGCGGGATCAGAGACCCAGTACTTC
CASSLGAGSETQYF
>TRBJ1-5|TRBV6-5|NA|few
TGTGCCAGCAGTACGCAGGGTAGCAATCAGCCCCAGCATTTT
CASSTQGSNQPQHF
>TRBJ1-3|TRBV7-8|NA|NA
TGTGCCAGCAGCTCGGGGGGTAGCTCTGGAAACACCATATATTTT
CASSSGGSSGNTIYF
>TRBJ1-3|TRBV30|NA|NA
TGTGCCTGGGGCCCAGGTCGCAGCTCTGGAAACACCATATATTTT
CAWGPGRSSGNTIYF
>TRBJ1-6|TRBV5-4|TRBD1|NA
TGTGCCAGCAGCTTACGACAAGGGACAGATTCACCCCTCCACTTT
CASSLRQGTDSPLHF
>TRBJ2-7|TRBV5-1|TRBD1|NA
TGCGCCAGCAGCCTGGGACAGGGGGGAACCTACGAGCAGTACTTC
CASSLGQGGTYEQYF
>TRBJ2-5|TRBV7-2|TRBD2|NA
TGTGCCAGCAGCTCGGGACTAGCGGGGATCGCGGAGACCCAGTACTTC
CASSSGLAGIAETQYF
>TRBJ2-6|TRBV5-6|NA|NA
TGTGCCTCACAAAGTCGGGCCAACGTCCTGACTTTC
CASQSRANVLTF
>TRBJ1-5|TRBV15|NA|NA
TGTGCCACCAGCAGAGGGGGGCCTAGCGTGGAGCCCCAGCATTTT
CATSRGGPSVEPQHF
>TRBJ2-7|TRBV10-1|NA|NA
TGCGCCAGCAGTGAGGGGGGGCGCGGTCTGGGCGAGCAGTACTTC
CASSEGGRGLGEQYF
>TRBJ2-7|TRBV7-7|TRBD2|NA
TGTGCTAGCAGCTCCCCCGAAGGACTAGCGGGAGCTGTGCAGTACTTC
CASSSPEGLAGAVQYF
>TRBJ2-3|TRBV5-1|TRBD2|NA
TGCGCCAGCAGCTCAGGAGCGGGAGCAACAGATACGCAGTATTTT
CASSSGAGATDTQYF
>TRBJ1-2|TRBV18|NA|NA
TGTGCCAGCTCACCACCCGCGGTTGGAGGCTACACCTTC
CASSPPAVGGYTF
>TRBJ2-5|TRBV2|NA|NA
TGTGCCGGACGGACGGACCAAGAGACCCAGTACTTC
CAGRTDQETQYF
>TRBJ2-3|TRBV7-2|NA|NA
TGTGCCAGCAGCCGACCTACCACAGATACGCAGTATTTT
CASSRPTTDTQYF
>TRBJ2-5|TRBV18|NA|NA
TGTGCCAGCTCACCACGAGAATCGGAGACCCAGTACTTC
CASSPRESETQYF
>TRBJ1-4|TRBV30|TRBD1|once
TGTGCCTGGAGTGCCAGGGGGACCGGGGGAAAACTGTTTTTT
CAWSARGTGGKLFF
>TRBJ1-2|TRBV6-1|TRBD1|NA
TGTGCCAGCATTACAGGGGACCGTAGCTATGGCTACACCTTC
CASITGDRSYGYTF
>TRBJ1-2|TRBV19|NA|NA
TGTGCCAGTATGACAGCTTTTCCCTATGGCTACACCTTC
CASMTAFPYGYTF
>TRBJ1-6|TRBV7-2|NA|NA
TGTGCCAGCAGCTTACGCGCCGATAGCTCCTATAATTCACCCCTCCACTTT
CASSLRADSSYNSPLHF
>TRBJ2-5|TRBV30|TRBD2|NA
TGTGCCTGGAGTGTCGGGCTAGCGGCCCAAGAGACCCAGTACTTC
CAWSVGLAAQETQYF